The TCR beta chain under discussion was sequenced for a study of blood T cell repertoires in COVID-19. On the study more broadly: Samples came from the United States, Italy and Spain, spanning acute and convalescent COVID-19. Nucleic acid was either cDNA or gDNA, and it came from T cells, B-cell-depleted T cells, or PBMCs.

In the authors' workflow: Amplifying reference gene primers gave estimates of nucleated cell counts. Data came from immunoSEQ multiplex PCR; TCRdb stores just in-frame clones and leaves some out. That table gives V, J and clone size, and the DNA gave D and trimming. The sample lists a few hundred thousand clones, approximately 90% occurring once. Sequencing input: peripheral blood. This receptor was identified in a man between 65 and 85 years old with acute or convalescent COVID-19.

In nucleotides, the CDR3 is TGTGCCACCAGGATAACTCGTACTGAAGCTTTCTTT. It codes for CATRITRTEAFF. The chain uses TRBV15 and TRBJ1-1, with D unclear. CDR1 and CDR2 from the germline V gene are LNHNV and YYDKDF (reference sequence). Deletions cut 6 bases from V and 5 bases from J, with 10 bases between. This CDR3 spans 12 amino acids. The full variable domain, in which reference TRBV15 and TRBJ1-1 provide the parts outside the CDR3, is DAMVIQNPRYQVTQFGKPVTLSCSQTLNHNVMYWYQQKSSQAPKLLFHYYDKDFNNEADTPDNFQSRRPNTSFCFLDIRSPGLGDTAMYLCATRITRTEAFFGQGTRLTVV.